The entry that follows covers one TCR beta chain sequence. The CDR3 sequence is 15 residues long. The ends lost 5 bases at V and 0 bases at J; junction bases unmatched: 6. Germline-derived CDR1 and CDR2 are MNHEY and SMNVEV (reference sequence). The sample belongs to a study of T cell changes during pregnancy in multiple sclerosis. Assay: immunoSEQ multiplex PCR; the TCRdb copy retains only in-frame clones and omits some. The sample includes about 100,000 clones, 85% to 95% of them seen just once. The TCR sequence derives from a female donor with multiple sclerosis, enrolled in a pregnancy study. This specimen was peripheral blood, taken after pregnancy. The chain links TRBV27 to TRBJ1-2; 7 positions match TRBD1. DNA for the CDR3: TGTGCCAGCAGTCCCTGGACAGGACCTAACTATGGCTACACCTTC. It yields the protein CASSPWTGPNYGYTF.